The rows below give T cell receptor beta chains drawn from one sample of a study of CD8 T cells in ankylosing spondylitis. From the 5' RACE reads, TCRdb called clonotypes with MiXCR, one entry per CDR3 protein. The sample includes around 100,000 distinct CDR3 sequences, under 30% of them seen just once. What was sequenced was synovial fluid, either unsorted or a sorted T cell fraction (not recorded which). The receptors derive from a male donor with ankylosing spondylitis. CDR3s include the opening cysteine and the closing phenylalanine or tryptophan. The D gene is left open where the match is weak. Expanded clones are given a class, and other clones once, few, many or no size at all.

clone size,V gene,D gene,J gene,CDR3 DNA,CDR3 protein
-,TRBV29-1,-,TRBJ1-1,TGCAGCGTTGAAGATCGCGGTGGCGGACCGAACACTGAAGCTTTCTTT,CSVEDRGGGPNTEAFF
-,TRBV20-1,TRBD1,TRBJ2-5,TGCAGTGCTAATGAGGACAGGCTGGAAGAGACCCAGTACTTC,CSANEDRLEETQYF
medium-sized,TRBV24-1,-,TRBJ1-5,TGTGCCACCAGTGAAAAGGGGCTCAATCAGCCCCAGCATTTT,CATSEKGLNQPQHF
-,TRBV2,-,TRBJ2-7,TGTGCCAGCAGCCAGGGGGGAAGTCCCTACGAGCAGTACTTC,CASSQGGSPYEQYF
many,TRBV24-1,-,TRBJ1-1,TGTGCCACCCATTTGTTAGGGAATAACACTGAAGCTTTCTTT,CATHLLGNNTEAFF
-,TRBV12-3/TRBV12-4,-,TRBJ2-5,TGTGCCAGCAGTTTGCTTGACGAGACCCAGTACTTC,CASSLLDETQYF
-,TRBV20-1,TRBD2,TRBJ2-4,TGCAGTGCTGAGAGCAATCTAGCGGGGGGGTTTCAGTACTTC,CSAESNLAGGFQYF
-,TRBV20-1,-,TRBJ2-7,TGCAGTGCTAGAGATAGTCTGGGATGGGCTTCCTACGAGCAGTACTTC,CSARDSLGWASYEQYF
-,TRBV7-2,-,TRBJ1-4,TGTGCCAGCAGCTTGCACCCAGTGGGTAGTTCCGAAAAACTGTTTTTT,CASSLHPVGSSEKLFF
-,TRBV5-1,-,TRBJ1-5,TGCGCCAGCAGCCCCGACCCAACCCGGGGCAATCAGCCCCAGCATTTT,CASSPDPTRGNQPQHF
few,TRBV4-1,TRBD1,TRBJ2-2,TGCGCCAGCAGCCCAAGACAGGGCTTCATGACCGGGGAGCTGTTTTTT,CASSPRQGFMTGELFF